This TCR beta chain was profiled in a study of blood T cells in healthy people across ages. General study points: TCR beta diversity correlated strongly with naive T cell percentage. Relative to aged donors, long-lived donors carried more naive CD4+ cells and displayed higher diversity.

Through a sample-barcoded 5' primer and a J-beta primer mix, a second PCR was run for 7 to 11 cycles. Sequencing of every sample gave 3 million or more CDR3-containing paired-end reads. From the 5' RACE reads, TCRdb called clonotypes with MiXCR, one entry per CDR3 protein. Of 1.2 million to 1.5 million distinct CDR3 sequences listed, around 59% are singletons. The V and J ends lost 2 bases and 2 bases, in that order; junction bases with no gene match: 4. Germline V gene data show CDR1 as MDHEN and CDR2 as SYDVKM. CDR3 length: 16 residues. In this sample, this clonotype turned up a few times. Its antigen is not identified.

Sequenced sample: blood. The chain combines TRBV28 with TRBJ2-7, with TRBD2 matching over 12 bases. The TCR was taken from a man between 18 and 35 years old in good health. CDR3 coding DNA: TGTGCCAGCAGTTTAACTAGCGGGGGGTACCCCTACGAGCAGTACTTC. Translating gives CASSLTSGGYPYEQYF.